This paragraph covers one T cell receptor (beta chain) sequence. The data were taken from a study of shared clonotypes between healthy human individuals. The germline V and J ends were trimmed by 5 bases and 4 bases, with 22 bases remaining between them. Germline CDR1 is SGHTA and CDR2 is FQGNSA. The length of the CDR3 is 17 residues. TCRdb's table, derived via immunoSEQ multiplex PCR, lists solely in-frame clones and lacks some. Of hundreds of thousands of clones listed, around three quarters are singletons. The receptor comes from a woman in her thirties or forties in good health. Some clones in this sample may be carry-over from other donors' samples. The specimen was PBMCs. The V and J genes are TRBV7-2 and TRBJ2-3, with D possibly being TRBD1 or TRBD2 (5 bases each). The CDR3 spells CASSPRGWALRPDTQYF. CDR3 sequence (DNA): TGTGCCAGCAGCCCACGGGGCTGGGCCCTTCGTCCAGATACGCAGTATTTT. Looking up the rest from reference TRBV7-2 and TRBJ2-3 gives the full variable domain: GAGVSQSPSNKVTEKGKDVELRCDPISGHTALYWYRQSLGQGLEFLIYFQGNSAPDKSGLPSDRFSAERTGGSVSTLTIQRTQQEDSAVYLCASSPRGWALRPDTQYFGPGTRLTVL.